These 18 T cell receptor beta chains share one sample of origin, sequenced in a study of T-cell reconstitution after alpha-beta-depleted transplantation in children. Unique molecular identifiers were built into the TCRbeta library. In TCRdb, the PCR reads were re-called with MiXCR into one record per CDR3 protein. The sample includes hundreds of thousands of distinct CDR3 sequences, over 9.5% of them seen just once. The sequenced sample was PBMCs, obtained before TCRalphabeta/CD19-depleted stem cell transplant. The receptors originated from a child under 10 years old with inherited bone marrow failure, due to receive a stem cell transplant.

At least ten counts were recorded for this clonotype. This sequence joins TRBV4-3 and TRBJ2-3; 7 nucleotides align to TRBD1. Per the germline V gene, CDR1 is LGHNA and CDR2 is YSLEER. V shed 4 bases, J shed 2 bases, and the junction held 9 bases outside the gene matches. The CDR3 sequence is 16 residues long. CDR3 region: CASSRERQGATDTQYF. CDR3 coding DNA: TGCGCCAGCAGCCGAGAGAGACAGGGAGCCACAGATACGCAGTATTTT.

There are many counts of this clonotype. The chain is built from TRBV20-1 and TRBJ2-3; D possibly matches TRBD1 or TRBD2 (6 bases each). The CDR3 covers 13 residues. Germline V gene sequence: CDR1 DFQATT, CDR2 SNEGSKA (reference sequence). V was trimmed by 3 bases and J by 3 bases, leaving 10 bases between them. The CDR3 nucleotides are TGCAGTGCTAGCGGAGGGGGGACAGATACGCAGTATTTT. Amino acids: CSASGGGTDTQYF.

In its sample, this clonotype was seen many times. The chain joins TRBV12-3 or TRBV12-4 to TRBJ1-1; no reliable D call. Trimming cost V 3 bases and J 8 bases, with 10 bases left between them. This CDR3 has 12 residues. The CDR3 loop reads CASSLIGAEAFF. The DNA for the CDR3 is TGTGCCAGCAGTTTGATTGGAGCCGAAGCTTTCTTT.

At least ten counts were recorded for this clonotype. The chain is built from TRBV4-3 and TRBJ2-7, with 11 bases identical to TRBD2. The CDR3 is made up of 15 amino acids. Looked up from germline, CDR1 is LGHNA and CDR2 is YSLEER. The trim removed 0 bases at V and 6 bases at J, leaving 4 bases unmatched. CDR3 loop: CASSQDEGLAVEQYF. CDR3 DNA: TGCGCCAGCAGCCAAGATGAGGGACTAGCGGTCGAGCAGTACTTC.

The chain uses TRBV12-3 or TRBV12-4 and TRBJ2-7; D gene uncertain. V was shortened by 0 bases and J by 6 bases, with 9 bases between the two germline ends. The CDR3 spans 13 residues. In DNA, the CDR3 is TGTGCCAGCAGTTTAGCGTTCCGAGTCGAGCAGTACTTC. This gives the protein CASSLAFRVEQYF.

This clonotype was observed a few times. The chain's CDR3 is CSARDQTSGVDYNEQFF. CDR3 in DNA: TGCAGTGCTAGAGATCAAACTAGCGGGGTGGACTACAATGAGCAGTTCTTC. The genes are TRBV20-1 and TRBJ2-1, with TRBD2 identical over 10 bases. Germline CDR1 and CDR2: DFQATT and SNEGSKA (reference sequence). V lost 0 bases and J lost 3; bases outside the gene matches: 8. CDR3 length: 17 residues.

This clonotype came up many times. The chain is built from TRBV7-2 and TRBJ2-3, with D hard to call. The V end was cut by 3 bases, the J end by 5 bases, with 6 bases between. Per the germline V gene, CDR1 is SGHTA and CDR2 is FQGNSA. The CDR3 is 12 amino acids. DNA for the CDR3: TGTGCCAGCAGCTTTCAAAAAGATACGCAGTATTTT. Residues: CASSFQKDTQYF.

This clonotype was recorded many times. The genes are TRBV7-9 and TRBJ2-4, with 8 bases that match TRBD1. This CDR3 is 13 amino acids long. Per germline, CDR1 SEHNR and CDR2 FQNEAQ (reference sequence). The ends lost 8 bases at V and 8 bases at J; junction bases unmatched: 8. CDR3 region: CASGTGGWDIQYF. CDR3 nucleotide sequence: TGTGCCAGCGGGACAGGTGGCTGGGACATTCAGTACTTC.

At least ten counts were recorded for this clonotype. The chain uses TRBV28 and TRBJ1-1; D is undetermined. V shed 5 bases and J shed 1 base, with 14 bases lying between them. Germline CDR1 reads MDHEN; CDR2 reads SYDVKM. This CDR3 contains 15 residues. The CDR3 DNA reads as TGTGCCAGCAGTAGTGGGGTGAGGAGGAACACTGAAGCTTTCTTT. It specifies CASSSGVRRNTEAFF.

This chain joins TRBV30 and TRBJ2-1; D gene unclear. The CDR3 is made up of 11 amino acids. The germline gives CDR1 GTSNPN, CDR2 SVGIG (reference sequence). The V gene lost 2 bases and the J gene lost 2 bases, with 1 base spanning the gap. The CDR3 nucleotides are TGTGCCTGGAGTCCCTACAATGAGCAGTTCTTC. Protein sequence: CAWSPYNEQFF.

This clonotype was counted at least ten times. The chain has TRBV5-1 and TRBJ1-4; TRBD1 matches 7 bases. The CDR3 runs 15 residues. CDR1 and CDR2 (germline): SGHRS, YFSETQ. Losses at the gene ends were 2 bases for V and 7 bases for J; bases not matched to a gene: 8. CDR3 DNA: TGCGCCAGCAGCTTAAGCAGACAGGGAGGTGAAAAACTGTTTTTT. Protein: CASSLSRQGGEKLFF.

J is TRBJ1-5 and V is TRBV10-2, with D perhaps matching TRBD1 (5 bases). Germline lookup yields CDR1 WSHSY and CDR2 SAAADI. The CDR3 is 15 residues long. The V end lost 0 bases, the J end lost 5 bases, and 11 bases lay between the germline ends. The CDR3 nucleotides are TGCGCCAGCAGTGAGTCGCAGGGTCTGTATCAGCCCCAGCATTTT. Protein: CASSESQGLYQPQHF.

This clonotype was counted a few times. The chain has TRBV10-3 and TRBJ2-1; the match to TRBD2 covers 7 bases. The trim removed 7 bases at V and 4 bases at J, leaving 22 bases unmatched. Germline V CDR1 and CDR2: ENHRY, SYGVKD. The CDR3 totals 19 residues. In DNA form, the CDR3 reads TGTGCCATCATGGCTGGGGGGGGAACGGCGATTGAGGATTACAATGAGCAGTTCTTC. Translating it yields CAIMAGGGTAIEDYNEQFF.

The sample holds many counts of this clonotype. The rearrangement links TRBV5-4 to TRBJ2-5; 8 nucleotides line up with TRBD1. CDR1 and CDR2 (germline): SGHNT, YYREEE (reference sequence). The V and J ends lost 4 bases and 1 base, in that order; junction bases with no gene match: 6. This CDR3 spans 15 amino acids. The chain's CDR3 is CASSLGQEIQETQYF. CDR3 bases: TGTGCCAGCAGCCTGGGACAGGAGATCCAAGAGACCCAGTACTTC.

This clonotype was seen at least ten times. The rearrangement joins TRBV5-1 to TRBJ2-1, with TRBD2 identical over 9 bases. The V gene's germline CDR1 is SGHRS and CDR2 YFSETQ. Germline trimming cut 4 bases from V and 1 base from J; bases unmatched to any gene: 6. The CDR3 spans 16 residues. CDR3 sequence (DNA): TGCGCCAGCAGCACCGGACTAGCGCGATCCTACAATGAGCAGTTCTTC. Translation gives CASSTGLARSYNEQFF.

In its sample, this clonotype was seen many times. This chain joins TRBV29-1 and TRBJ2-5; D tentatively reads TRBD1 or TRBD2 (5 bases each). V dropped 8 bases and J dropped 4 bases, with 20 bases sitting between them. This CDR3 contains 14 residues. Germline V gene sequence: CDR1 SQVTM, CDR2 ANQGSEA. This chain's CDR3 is CSTPRDGEGETQYF. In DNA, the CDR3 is TGCAGCACGCCTAGGGACGGCGAGGGAGAGACCCAGTACTTC. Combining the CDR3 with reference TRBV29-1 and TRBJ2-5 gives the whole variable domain SAVISQKPSRDICQRGTSLTIQCQVDSQVTMMFWYRQQPGQSLTLIATANQGSEATYESGFVIDKFPISRPNLTFSTLTVSNMSPEDSSIYLCSTPRDGEGETQYFGPGTRLLVL.

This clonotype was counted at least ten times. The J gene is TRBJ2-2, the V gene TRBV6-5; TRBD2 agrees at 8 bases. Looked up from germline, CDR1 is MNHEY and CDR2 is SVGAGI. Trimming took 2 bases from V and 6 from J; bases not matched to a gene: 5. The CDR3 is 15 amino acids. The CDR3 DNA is TGTGCCAGCAGTTACCTGGGACTAGATTCCGGGGAGCTGTTTTTT. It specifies CASSYLGLDSGELFF.

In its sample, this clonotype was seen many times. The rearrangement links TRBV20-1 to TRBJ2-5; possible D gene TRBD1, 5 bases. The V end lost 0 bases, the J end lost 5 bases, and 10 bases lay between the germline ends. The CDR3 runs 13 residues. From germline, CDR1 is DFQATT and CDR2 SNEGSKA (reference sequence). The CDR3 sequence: CSAREDKAETQYF. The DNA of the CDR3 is TGCAGTGCTAGAGAGGACAAAGCTGAGACCCAGTACTTC.